Below, 10 T cell receptor beta chains from the same sample are listed, as sequenced in a study of blood T cell repertoires in COVID-19. Data came from immunoSEQ multiplex PCR; TCRdb stores just in-frame clones and leaves some out. The sample has 200,000 to 250,000 clones, 65% to 90% seen once; the top ten hold roughly 4.6%. Sequencing was performed on peripheral blood. The receptors derive from a middle-aged man with COVID-19, enrolled during active disease.

J is TRBJ1-3 and V is TRBV14, with D possibly being TRBD1 (6 bases). This CDR3 has 16 amino acids. CDR1 and CDR2 (germline): SGHDN, FVKESK. Trimming cost V 1 base and J 0 bases, with 10 bases left between them. The CDR3 protein is CASSQVMGASGNTIYF. The DNA of the CDR3 is TGTGCCAGCAGCCAAGTTATGGGGGCCTCTGGAAACACCATATATTTT.

The chain recombines TRBV7-9 with TRBJ1-4; no clear D gene. The CDR3 runs 14 residues. With 5 bases removed from V and 8 bases from J, the gap between germline ends came to 15 bases. Germline lookup yields CDR1 SEHNR and CDR2 FQNEAQ (reference sequence). CDR3 residues: CASSHSMGQEKLFF. CDR3 sequence (DNA): TGTGCCAGCAGCCACTCCATGGGCCAAGAAAAACTGTTTTTT. The full variable domain, its missing parts supplied by reference TRBV7-9 and TRBJ1-4, is DTGVSQNPRHKITKRGQNVTFRCDPISEHNRLYWYRQTLGQGPEFLTYFQNEAQLEKSRLLSDRFSAERPKGSFSTLEIQRTEQGDSAMYLCASSHSMGQEKLFFGSGTQLSVL.

The chain combines TRBV5-1 with TRBJ2-3, with a weak D call TRBD2 (5 bases). Looked up from germline, CDR1 is SGHRS and CDR2 is YFSETQ. Trimming shortened V by 8 bases and J by 0 bases, and 16 bases separated the two germline ends. This CDR3 is 15 amino acids long. The DNA for the CDR3 is TGCGCCAGTCGAGAGGGCGGGTCTAGCACAGATACGCAGTATTTT. As protein: CASREGGSSTDTQYF.

The chain carries TRBV5-1 and TRBJ1-2; 9 positions match TRBD1. This CDR3 contains 16 residues. The germline CDR1 and CDR2 sequences are SGHRS and YFSETQ. V trimming: 2 bases; J trimming: 5 bases; junction bases outside the gene matches: 10. CDR3 protein: CASSLYTGGIGYGYTF. In DNA, the CDR3 is TGCGCCAGCAGCTTATATACAGGGGGCATAGGGTATGGCTACACCTTC.

This clone was seen more than once but under ten times. The chain combines TRBV30 with TRBJ1-3, with 11 bases that match TRBD1. This CDR3 has 14 amino acids. CDR1 GTSNPN and CDR2 SVGIG come from the germline V gene (reference sequence). Losses at the gene ends were 0 bases for V and 10 bases for J; bases not matched to a gene: 5. The CDR3 DNA sequence: TGTGCCTGGAGTGTACTCGGGACAGGGGGGACCATATATTTT. Translating gives CAWSVLGTGGTIYF.

CDR3 nucleotides: TGTGCCAGCAGCCAAGGGCCATTCCTGGGAAACACCATATATTTT. Translating gives CASSQGPFLGNTIYF. The chain has TRBV3-1 (or the pseudogene TRBV3-2) and TRBJ1-3; no firm D call. Germline CDR1 is LGHDT and CDR2 is YNNKEL (reference sequence). The CDR3 runs to 15 residues. The V and J ends lost 1 base and 4 bases respectively, with 11 bases between them.

The J gene is TRBJ1-1, the V gene TRBV3-1 (or the pseudogene TRBV3-2); 7 nucleotides line up with TRBD1. Germline V lookup: CDR1 LGHDT, CDR2 YNNKEL (reference sequence). The trim removed 1 base at V and 3 bases at J, leaving 2 bases unmatched. CDR3 length equals 14 residues. CDR3 protein: CASSQVGGDTEAFF. The CDR3 DNA sequence: TGTGCCAGCAGCCAAGTAGGGGGCGACACTGAAGCTTTCTTT.

Notes on this clone: One end of the junction varies from germline; a read error may be responsible. The chain combines TRBV6-5 with TRBJ2-1; weak D call: TRBD1 (5 bases). Germline CDR1 MNHEY, CDR2 SVGAGI. The CDR3 loop spans 12 amino acids. The CDR3, as DNA: TGTGCCAGCAGTTACGCAGGGTCCCCTGAGGTCTTC. Residues: CASSYAGSPEVF.

As regards this clone: Other DNA sequences in the same sample also yield this CDR3. CDR3 bases: TGCGCCAGCAGCCAAGACAGGGGAACTGAAGCTTTCTTT. Amino acid sequence: CASSQDRGTEAFF. The chain links TRBV4-3 to TRBJ1-1, with a possible D match to TRBD1 (6 bases). Trimming took 0 bases from V and 5 from J, leaving 7 bases between them. Germline V lookup: CDR1 LGHNA, CDR2 YSLEER. This CDR3 has 13 residues.

This clone was recorded only once. The gene calls are TRBV9 and TRBJ2-1; TRBD1 matches 12 bases. The CDR3 covers 15 residues. V trimming: 3 bases; J trimming: 7 bases; junction bases outside the gene matches: 5. Germline-derived CDR1 and CDR2 are SGDLS and YYNGEE. For the CDR3, the DNA is TGTGCCAGCAGCGCGGGACAGGGGGCATGGAATGAGCAGTTCTTC. Translation gives CASSAGQGAWNEQFF.